One and the same sample provided the 16 T cell receptor beta chains below, sequenced in a study of neoadjuvant anti-PD-1 for oral cavity cancer. Produced via immunoSEQ multiplex PCR; TCRdb's table is partial and in-frame only. This sample carries approximately 21,000 clones, over 35% of them seen once, and the ten largest clones take around 40%. Regarding time point: after neoadjuvant nivolumab, at surgical resection. Sequences were derived from tumor tissue, sampled after nivolumab (anti-PD-1) treatment. These receptors came from a person aged 35-79 years with oral cavity squamous cell carcinoma.

DNA of the CDR3: TGTGCCACCAGGGGACTTTCCTACGAGCAGTACTTC. Amino acids: CATRGLSYEQYF. The rearrangement joins TRBV10-3 to TRBJ2-7; possibly TRBD1 or TRBD2 for D (6 bases each). V was cut by 10 bases and J by 1 base, with 11 bases left in between. In germline, CDR1 is ENHRY, CDR2 SYGVKD. The CDR3 has 12 amino acids.

J is TRBJ2-7 and V is TRBV6-5; a weak D match, TRBD1 (5 bases). Per the germline V gene, CDR1 is MNHEY and CDR2 is SVGAGI. The CDR3 runs 13 residues. Trimming stripped 5 bases from V and 3 bases from J, with 11 bases between. This CDR3 is CASSRQIYYEQYF. The CDR3 coding sequence is TGTGCCAGCAGTAGACAGATTTACTACGAGCAGTACTTC.

As to this clone: It is likely a read error: a sequence one base away is far more abundant. The rearrangement links TRBV7-3 to TRBJ2-7; no definite D call. Germline values: CDR1 SGHTA, CDR2 FQGTGA. V was pared by 3 bases and J by 0 bases, with 6 bases between. The CDR3 spans 13 residues. The CDR3 reads CASSLSSSYEQYF. CDR3 nucleotide sequence: TGTGCCAGCAGCTTGTCCAGCTCCTACGAGCAGTACTTC. Full variable domain (rest looked up from reference TRBV7-3 and TRBJ2-7): GAGVSQTPSNKVTEKGKYVELRCDPISGHTALYWYRQSLGQGPEFLIYFQGTGAADDSGLPNDRFFAVRPEGSVSTLKIQRTERGDSAVYLCASSLSSSYEQYFGPGTRLTVT.

The gene calls are TRBV2 and TRBJ1-1, with 7 bases fitting TRBD1. CDR3 length: 15 residues. Per germline, CDR1 SNHLY and CDR2 FYNNEI. V shed 0 bases, J shed 1 base, and the junction held 2 bases outside the gene matches. The CDR3 DNA reads TGTGCCAGCAGTGAAGCGGGGACAGCGAACACTGAAGCTTTCTTT. This encodes CASSEAGTANTEAFF.

This clone appeared a few times. This chain joins TRBV7-2 and TRBJ1-2, with D possibly TRBD1 on 5 matching bases. In germline, CDR1 is SGHTA, CDR2 FQGNSA. The CDR3 covers 13 residues. Trimming cost V 5 bases and J 2 bases, with 9 bases left between them. The CDR3 region is CASSGGLNYGYTF. The CDR3 region has the DNA TGTGCCAGCAGCGGGGGATTGAACTATGGCTACACCTTC.

V usage is TRBV11-3 and J usage is TRBJ2-7, with no clear D. Germline-derived CDR1 and CDR2 are SGHNT and YENEEA. The CDR3 has 14 amino acids. V was trimmed by 5 bases and J by 6 bases, leaving 17 bases between them. The CDR3 DNA reads TGTGCCAGCAGCCAGGACGGAATAGGTCGCGAGCAGTACTTC. Protein product: CASSQDGIGREQYF.

The gene calls are TRBV5-1 and TRBJ2-1; 7 positions agree with TRBD2. The CDR3 loop spans 15 amino acids. CDR1 is SGHRS, CDR2 YFSETQ, per germline. V shed 0 bases and J 4 bases; nucleotides not matched to a gene: 4. CDR3 protein: CASSLDGGTYNEQFF. As DNA, the CDR3 is TGCGCCAGCAGCTTGGACGGGGGGACTTACAATGAGCAGTTCTTC.

V and J are TRBV4-3 and TRBJ2-5; a weak D match, TRBD1 (7 bases). The V end lost 4 bases, the J end lost 1 base, and 16 bases lay between the germline ends. Germline V gives CDR1 LGHNA, CDR2 YSLEER. The CDR3 contains 16 residues. CDR3 DNA sequence: TGCGCCAGCAGCCCAGGCGGGGCAGGGGGCCAAGAGACCCAGTACTTC. This encodes CASSPGGAGGQETQYF.

The chain links TRBV7-2 to TRBJ1-1, with unresolved D. Germline CDR1 SGHTA, CDR2 FQGNSA. Trimming cost V 2 bases and J 1 base, with 8 bases left between them. This CDR3 has 14 residues. Written as DNA, the CDR3 is TGTGCCAGCAGCTTATATCCAGAGAACACTGAAGCTTTCTTT. Translating it yields CASSLYPENTEAFF.

Relative to its sample, this clone is medium-sized. The chain carries TRBV2 and TRBJ1-2; D call uncertain. From germline, CDR1 is SNHLY and CDR2 FYNNEI. The ends were cut back, 4 bases at V and 13 bases at J, with 19 bases in the middle. The CDR3 spans 13 residues. CDR3 loop: CASSAGETNAITF. Here the CDR3 DNA reads TGTGCCAGCAGTGCCGGGGAGACCAACGCTATCACCTTC.

V and J are TRBV30 and TRBJ1-6, with D possibly TRBD1 on 5 matching bases. The V gene's germline CDR1 is GTSNPN and CDR2 SVGIG (reference sequence). The V end was cut by 2 bases, the J end by 7 bases, with 18 bases between. This CDR3 spans 16 amino acids. CDR3 coding DNA: TGTGCCTGGAGTACTGGCTGGCAGGGAGGAAATTCACCCCTCCACTTT. Protein: CAWSTGWQGGNSPLHF.

Ten or more counts support this clone. The rearrangement links TRBV13 to TRBJ2-7; a weak D match, TRBD2 (5 bases). The CDR3 totals 15 residues. V was trimmed by 0 bases and J by 7 bases, leaving 16 bases between them. Germline-derived CDR1 and CDR2 are PRHDT and FYEKMQ (reference sequence). CDR3 sequence: CASSLGPGQSGEQYF. CDR3 DNA sequence: TGTGCCAGCAGCTTAGGCCCCGGGCAGTCGGGGGAGCAGTACTTC.

CDR3 region: CASSFQRYNEQFF. In DNA form, the CDR3 reads TGTGCCAGCAGCTTTCAGAGGTACAATGAGCAGTTCTTC. The rearrangement links TRBV11-2 to TRBJ2-1, with no clear D. Germline-derived CDR1 and CDR2 are SGHAT and FQNNGV. This CDR3 is 13 amino acids long. The V end lost 3 bases, the J end lost 4 bases, and 7 bases lay between the germline ends. Full variable domain (rest looked up from reference TRBV11-2 and TRBJ2-1): EAGVAQSPRYKIIEKRQSVAFWCNPISGHATLYWYQQILGQGPKLLIQFQNNGVVDDSQLPKDRFSAERLKGVDSTLKIQPAKLEDSAVYLCASSFQRYNEQFFGPGTRLTVL.

This clone was observed a few times. V gene TRBV6-6 combines with J gene TRBJ2-7; D uncertain. CDR1 and CDR2 (germline): MNHNY, SVGAGI (reference sequence). The CDR3 has 12 residues. V lost 0 bases and J 7 bases, leaving 7 bases between the germline ends. CDR3 region: CASSYSIGEQYF. Written as DNA, the CDR3 is TGTGCCAGCAGTTACTCGATCGGGGAGCAGTACTTC.

The J gene is TRBJ2-6, the V gene TRBV6-1, with D maybe TRBD1 (6 bases). CDR3 size: 18 residues. Germline CDR1 reads MNHNS; CDR2 reads SASEGT. The V gene lost 1 base and the J gene lost 0 bases, with 13 bases spanning the gap. CDR3 nucleotides: TGTGCCAGCAGTGAAGGGAGACAGGTGAACTCTGGGGCCAACGTCCTGACTTTC. Its protein is CASSEGRQVNSGANVLTF.

The CDR3 region is CASSPWGGYNEQFF. CDR3 coding DNA: TGCGCCAGCAGCCCCTGGGGGGGCTACAATGAGCAGTTCTTC. The chain joins TRBV5-1 to TRBJ2-1, with 7 bases lining up with TRBD2. The CDR3 length is 14 residues. Germline V lookup: CDR1 SGHRS, CDR2 YFSETQ. J gave up 3 bases and V 4 bases, and 4 bases lay outside the gene matches.